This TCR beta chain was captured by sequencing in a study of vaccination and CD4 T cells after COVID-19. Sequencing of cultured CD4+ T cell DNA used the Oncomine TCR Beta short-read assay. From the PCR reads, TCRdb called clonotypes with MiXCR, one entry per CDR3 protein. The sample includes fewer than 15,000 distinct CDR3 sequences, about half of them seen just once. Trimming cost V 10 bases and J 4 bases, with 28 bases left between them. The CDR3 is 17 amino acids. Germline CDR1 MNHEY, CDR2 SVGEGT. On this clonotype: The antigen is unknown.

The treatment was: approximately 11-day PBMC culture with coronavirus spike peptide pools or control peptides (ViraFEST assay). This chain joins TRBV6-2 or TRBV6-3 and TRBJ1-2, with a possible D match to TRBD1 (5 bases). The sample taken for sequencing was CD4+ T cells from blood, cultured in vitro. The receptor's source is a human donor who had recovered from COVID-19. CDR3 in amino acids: CATKKPDSRLTTYGYTF. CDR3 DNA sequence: TGTGCCACTAAAAAACCCGACAGCCGACTTACTACCTATGGCTACACCTTC.